This TCR beta chain is from a study of blood T cell repertoires in COVID-19. In germline, CDR1 is SGHRS, CDR2 YFSETQ. The CDR3 consists of 16 residues. V was pared by 0 bases and J by 0 bases, with 3 bases of the junction left unmatched. How the authors handled the data: Scientists estimated how many nucleated cells there were by amplifying reference gene primers. The data were produced by immunoSEQ multiplex PCR, yet TCRdb's version contains in-frame clones alone and is incomplete. The V and J calls and clone size are taken from that table; D and trimming were inferred from the DNA. The profile covers some 180,000 clones, with around nine tenths appearing a single time and roughly 1.9% taken by the ten largest.

Sequenced material: peripheral blood. The clonotype originates from a middle-aged man who had recovered from COVID-19. The V gene is TRBV5-1, the J gene TRBJ2-5; the match to TRBD1 covers 9 bases. The CDR3 reads CASSLGGTGNQETQYF. The CDR3 DNA sequence: TGCGCCAGCAGCTTGGGGGGGACAGGGAACCAAGAGACCCAGTACTTC.